This T cell receptor beta chain was observed in a study of high-grade serous ovarian cancer treatment subgroups (dated by TCRdb to the early 2020s). Background on the whole study: On average, each sample produced around 14,000 sequencing reads and approximately 8,100 unique TCR beta rearrangements. The study examined TCR beta repertoires in high-grade serous ovarian cancer patients who were grouped under a laparoscopic triage algorithm by complete gross resection or by neoadjuvant chemotherapy response. The cohort comprised 30 patients: about ten with no residual disease after primary surgery (R0), about ten excellent NACT responders, and about ten poor NACT responders. Each patient contributed one primary tumor and two metastatic tumor samples, giving around 88 samples in total.

Concerning this clone: Its specific antigen is unknown. Within one base of it there is no much larger clone, and no base qualities were kept.

The 90 tumor samples underwent high-throughput TCR profiling using ImmunoSEQ. Per the authors' processing: The repertoire diversity metrics included richness (unique productive sequences), clonality, evenness and relatedness, and the Bhattacharyya coefficient was used to measure similarity between samples. A sensitivity analysis excluded TCRs with fewer than two reads and gave consistent conclusions. TCRdb holds this immuneACCESS table with in-frame rearrangements only. Some clones are missing; in checked studies, unresolved V genes explain under half, and the rest has no known cause. Clonal size and the V and J genes are those of that table, whereas D and trimming came from the DNA. This sample is represented by around 5,000 clones; roughly 80% of them were singletons. Of the sample, over 8% falls within the top ten clones. Collection of tumor samples took place before definitive surgery or chemotherapy. Genomic DNA was extracted by the MD Anderson Biospecimen Extraction Resource, and TCR sequencing was done by the MD Anderson Cancer Genomics Laboratory.

The paper as a whole reports these results and caveats: TCR repertoire analyses were focused on CDR3, and CDR1 and CDR2 were not analyzed. Spatial information was not captured by bulk tumor TCR sequencing, so insight into HGSC tumor complexity and diversity was limited. Repertoire similarity between tumors of the same patient ranged about 0.11 to 0.79, whereas almost no similarity was seen between different patients. TCR clonal relatedness correlated positively with neoantigen level and, by trend, with copy number variation and mutation load from whole-genome sequencing.

The CDR3 runs 11 residues from the cysteine to the phenylalanine. The sequence is cut down to CDR3 DNA, 33 bases in frame from base 1. For CDR1 and CDR2, the germline V gene lists MNHEY and SVGAGI. Cut back by 6 bases and 2 bases, the V and J ends lie 3 bases apart. Specimen: tumor tissue. The receptor chain draws on TRBV6-5 and TRBJ2-3; the D gene is unclear. This sequence was found in a human donor with high-grade serous ovarian cancer. DNA sequence: TGTGCCAGCAGGCACACAGATACGCAGTATTTT. This yields the protein CASRHTDTQYF.